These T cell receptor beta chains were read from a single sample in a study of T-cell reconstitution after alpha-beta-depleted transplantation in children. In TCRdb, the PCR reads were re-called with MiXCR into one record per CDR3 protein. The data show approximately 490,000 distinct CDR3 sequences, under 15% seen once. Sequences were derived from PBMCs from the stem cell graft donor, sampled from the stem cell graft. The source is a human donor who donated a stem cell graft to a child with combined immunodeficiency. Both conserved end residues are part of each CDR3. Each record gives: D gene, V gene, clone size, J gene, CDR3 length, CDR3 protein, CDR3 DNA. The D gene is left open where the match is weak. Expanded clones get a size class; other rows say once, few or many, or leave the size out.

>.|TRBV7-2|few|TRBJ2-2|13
CASSSIHTGELFF
TGTGCCAGCAGCTCAATTCACACCGGGGAGCTGTTTTTT
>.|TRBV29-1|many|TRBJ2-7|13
CSVGPRGSYEQYF
TGCAGCGTCGGACCCAGGGGATCCTACGAGCAGTACTTC
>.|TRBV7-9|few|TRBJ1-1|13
CASSIRSGTEAFF
TGTGCCAGCAGCATCCGGAGCGGAACTGAAGCTTTCTTT
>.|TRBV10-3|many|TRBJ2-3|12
CAITGTSDTQYF
TGTGCCATCACAGGGACCTCAGATACGCAGTATTTT
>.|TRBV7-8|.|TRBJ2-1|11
CASRYSEEQFF
TGTGCCAGCCGCTATAGCGAAGAGCAGTTCTTC
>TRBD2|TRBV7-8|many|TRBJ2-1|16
CASSLVGGVPYNEQFF
TGTGCCAGCAGCTTAGTCGGGGGGGTCCCCTACAATGAGCAGTTCTTC
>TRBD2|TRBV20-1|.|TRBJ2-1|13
CSAPVSGRHEQFF
TGCAGTGCTCCAGTGAGCGGGAGACATGAGCAGTTCTTC
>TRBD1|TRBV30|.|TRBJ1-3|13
CAWDRAPGNTIYF
TGTGCCTGGGACAGGGCCCCTGGAAACACCATATATTTT
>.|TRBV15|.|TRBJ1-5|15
CATRTGGGEDQPQHF
TGTGCCACCAGAACTGGTGGGGGGGAAGATCAGCCCCAGCATTTT
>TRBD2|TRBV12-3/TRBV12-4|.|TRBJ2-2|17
CASSERTGLPNTGELFF
TGTGCCAGCAGTGAGCGAACGGGACTACCTAACACCGGGGAGCTGTTTTTT
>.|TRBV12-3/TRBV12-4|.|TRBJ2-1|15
CASSLYDASYNEQFF
TGTGCCAGCAGTTTATACGATGCTTCCTACAATGAGCAGTTCTTC
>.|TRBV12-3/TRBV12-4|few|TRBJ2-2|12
CATSTDTGELFF
TGTGCCACCTCGACGGACACCGGGGAGCTGTTTTTT
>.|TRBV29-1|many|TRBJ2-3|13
CSVARLLTDTQYF
TGCAGCGTTGCGAGGCTGCTCACAGATACGCAGTATTTT
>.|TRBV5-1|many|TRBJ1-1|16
CASSLGGWTMNTEAFF
TGCGCCAGCAGCTTGGGAGGTTGGACCATGAACACTGAAGCTTTCTTT
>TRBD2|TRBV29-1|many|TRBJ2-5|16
CSVEDPSGGGQETQYF
TGCAGCGTTGAAGATCCTAGCGGGGGAGGGCAAGAGACCCAGTACTTC
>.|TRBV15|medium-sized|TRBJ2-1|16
CATSSNRILRTNEQFF
TGTGCCACCAGCAGTAACAGGATTCTTCGGACAAATGAGCAGTTCTTC
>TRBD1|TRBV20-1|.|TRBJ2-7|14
CSATYRGVSYEQYF
TGCAGTGCTACTTACAGGGGGGTCTCCTACGAGCAGTACTTC
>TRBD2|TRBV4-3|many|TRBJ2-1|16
CASSHPGTSGNNEQFF
TGCGCCAGCAGCCATCCTGGGACTAGCGGGAATAATGAGCAGTTCTTC
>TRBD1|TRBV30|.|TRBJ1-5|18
CAWSIQTTGTGRNQPQHF
TGTGCCTGGAGTATACAGACCACCGGGACAGGGCGAAATCAGCCCCAGCATTTT
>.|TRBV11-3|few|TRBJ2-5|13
CASSFASRETQYF
TGTGCCAGCAGCTTTGCTAGCAGGGAGACCCAGTACTTC
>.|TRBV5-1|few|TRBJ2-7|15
CASSLGGQGGYEQYF
TGCGCCAGCAGCTTGGGAGGTCAGGGTGGCTACGAGCAGTACTTC
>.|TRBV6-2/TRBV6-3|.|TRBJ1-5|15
CASSYSGGSNQPQHF
TGTGCCAGCAGTTACAGCGGGGGCAGCAATCAGCCCCAGCATTTT
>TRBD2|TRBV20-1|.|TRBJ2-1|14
CSASGLAKYNEQFF
TGCAGTGCTAGTGGACTAGCGAAATACAATGAGCAGTTCTTC
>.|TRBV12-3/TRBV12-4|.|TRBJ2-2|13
CASSLSITGELFF
TGTGCCAGCAGTTTGTCTATCACCGGGGAGCTGTTTTTT
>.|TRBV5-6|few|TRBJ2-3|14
CASSWGGAADTQYF
TGTGCCAGCAGCTGGGGCGGTGCGGCAGATACGCAGTATTTT
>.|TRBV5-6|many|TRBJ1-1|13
CASSGGLNTEAFF
TGTGCCAGCAGCGGCGGGCTGAACACTGAAGCTTTCTTT
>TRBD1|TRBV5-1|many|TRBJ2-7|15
CASSLGQGLSYEQYF
TGCGCCAGCAGCTTGGGACAGGGCCTCTCCTACGAGCAGTACTTC
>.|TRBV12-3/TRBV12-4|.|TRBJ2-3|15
CASGGHRAKADTQYF
TGTGCCAGCGGAGGGCACAGGGCAAAGGCAGATACGCAGTATTTT
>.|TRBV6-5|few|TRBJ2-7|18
CASSYSLGKGQSIYEQYF
TGTGCCAGCAGTTACTCCCTCGGGAAGGGACAAAGCATCTACGAGCAGTACTTC
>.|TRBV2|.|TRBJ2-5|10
CAGASETQYF
TGTGCCGGCGCTTCAGAGACCCAGTACTTC
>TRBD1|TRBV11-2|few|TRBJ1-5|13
CASSHQGGQPQHF
TGTGCCAGCAGCCACCAGGGGGGTCAGCCCCAGCATTTT
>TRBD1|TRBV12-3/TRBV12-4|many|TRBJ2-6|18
CASSLWGQGPSGANVLTF
TGTGCCAGCAGTTTATGGGGACAGGGACCCTCTGGGGCCAACGTCCTGACTTTC
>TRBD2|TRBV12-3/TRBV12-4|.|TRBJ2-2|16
CASSLGTRTDTGELFF
TGTGCCAGCAGTCTAGGGACTAGGACTGACACCGGGGAGCTGTTTTTT
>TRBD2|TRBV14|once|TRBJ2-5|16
CASSQGRLAGVETQYF
TGTGCCAGCAGCCAAGGGCGTCTAGCGGGAGTTGAGACCCAGTACTTC
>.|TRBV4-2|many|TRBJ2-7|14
CASSNQIGQYEQYF
TGTGCCAGCAGCAATCAAATTGGGCAGTACGAGCAGTACTTC